A single sample gave rise to the 27 T cell receptor beta chains below, sequenced in a study of control samples from healthy donors and cancer patients. Libraries were prepared by immunoSEQ multiplex PCR; TCRdb keeps only in-frame clonotypes and omits some of them. The repertoire holds roughly 120,000 clones, with 75% to 90% as singletons. Sequenced material: PBMCs. Receptors originate from a woman between 45 and 65 years old with colorectal cancer.

Written as DNA, the CDR3 is TGCGCCAGCAGCCGACCGCCGACTAGCGGGAGGGCCGGGGAGCTGTTTTTT. Translation gives CASSRPPTSGRAGELFF. This rearrangement joins TRBV5-1 to TRBJ2-2, with TRBD2 matching over 14 bases. Germline trimming cut 4 bases from V and 6 bases from J; bases unmatched to any gene: 8. CDR1 is SGHRS, CDR2 YFSETQ, per germline. This CDR3 spans 17 amino acids.

The genes are TRBV10-3 and TRBJ2-5; D possibly corresponds to TRBD2 (7 bases). CDR3 length: 14 residues. Germline V gives CDR1 ENHRY, CDR2 SYGVKD. The V and J ends lost 2 bases and 5 bases respectively, with 12 bases between them. CDR3 residues: CAISEKQGGETQYF. The CDR3 coding sequence is TGTGCCATCAGTGAGAAACAGGGAGGGGAGACCCAGTACTTC.

The chain carries TRBV14 and TRBJ1-1; D call uncertain. The V end lost 3 bases, the J end lost 4 bases, and 9 bases lay between the germline ends. The CDR3 runs 13 residues. Germline V lookup: CDR1 SGHDN, CDR2 FVKESK. The CDR3 spells CASSHRYSTEAFF. CDR3 nucleotide sequence: TGTGCCAGCAGCCATCGTTATAGCACTGAAGCTTTCTTT.

J is TRBJ2-5 and V is TRBV4-1, with 8 positions matching TRBD1. The germline CDR1 and CDR2 sequences are MGHRA and YSYEKL. V dropped 1 base and J dropped 1; count of bases not matched to a gene: 2. This CDR3 contains 15 residues. Here the CDR3 reads CASSQAGTGQETQYF. The CDR3, as DNA: TGCGCCAGCAGCCAAGCCGGGACAGGCCAAGAGACCCAGTACTTC.

This clone was recorded only once. The chain joins TRBV5-1 to TRBJ1-2, with TRBD1 identical over 8 bases. Germline V gene sequence: CDR1 SGHRS, CDR2 YFSETQ. Trimming took 4 bases from V and 7 from J; bases not matched to a gene: 9. CDR3 length: 14 amino acids. In nucleotides, the CDR3 is TGCGCCAGCAGCCTTGACAGGGGACTGGGTGGCTACACCTTC. Its translation is CASSLDRGLGGYTF.

The chain recombines TRBV11-3 with TRBJ2-3, with D perhaps TRBD1 or TRBD2 (6 bases each). Per the germline V gene, CDR1 is SGHNT and CDR2 is YENEEA. The CDR3 sequence is 17 residues long. The V end lost 5 bases, the J end lost 4 bases, and 22 bases lay between the germline ends. CDR3 loop: CASSPRSGASRSDTQYF. CDR3 DNA: TGTGCCAGCAGCCCCCGTTCGGGGGCCAGTCGTTCAGATACGCAGTATTTT.

The V gene is TRBV18, the J gene TRBJ2-5; D call uncertain. This CDR3 region has 12 residues. Germline CDR1 reads KGHSH; CDR2 reads LQKENI. V gave up 4 bases and J gave up 2 bases, with 5 bases separating them. In DNA form, the CDR3 reads TGTGCCAGCTCACTGATACAAGAGACCCAGTACTTC. It encodes CASSLIQETQYF.

V and J are TRBV6-2 or TRBV6-3 and TRBJ1-1; 7 bases match TRBD1. This CDR3 has 16 residues. The ends lost 6 bases at V and 6 bases at J; junction bases unmatched: 16. CDR1 and CDR2 from the germline V gene are MNHEY and SVGEGT. The CDR3 nucleotides read TGTGCCAGCAGCTTCGGGACAGAAGCGACTGGCCCTGAAGCTTTCTTT. Its translation is CASSFGTEATGPEAFF.

V and J are TRBV12-5 and TRBJ1-2; 7 bases agree with TRBD1. CDR3 length: 16 amino acids. V shed 0 bases, J shed 7 bases, and the junction held 11 bases outside the gene matches. Germline V lookup: CDR1 LGHNT, CDR2 FRNRAP. The CDR3 reads CASGLVLWQGESGYTF. CDR3 nucleotides: TGTGCTAGTGGTTTGGTACTCTGGCAGGGGGAAAGTGGCTACACCTTC.

This clone was detected only a few times. The gene calls are TRBV4-1 and TRBJ1-2, with D perhaps TRBD1 (5 bases). Trimming shortened V by 0 bases and J by 4 bases, and 15 bases separated the two germline ends. CDR1 is MGHRA and CDR2 is YSYEKL in the germline V gene. There are 16 residues in the CDR3. The CDR3 DNA follows: TGCGCCAGCAGCCAAGATGACTGGGGCTCCCTCTATGGCTACACCTTC. Translation: CASSQDDWGSLYGYTF.

The rearrangement joins TRBV5-8 to TRBJ1-6; TRBD1 is a possible D gene (5 bases). Germline CDR1 SGHTS, CDR2 YDEGEE. There are 16 residues in the CDR3. Trimming pared 6 bases from V and 7 bases from J, leaving 20 bases between. The CDR3 loop reads CASTYGGAGFNSPLHF. CDR3 bases: TGTGCCAGCACTTACGGCGGTGCAGGGTTCAATTCACCCCTCCACTTT.

The V call is TRBV6-5, the J call TRBJ1-2, with D possibly matching TRBD1 (5 bases). Germline CDR1 reads MNHEY; CDR2 reads SVGAGI. The CDR3 extends over 14 amino acids. V was clipped by 4 bases and J by 5 bases, with 14 bases between them. The CDR3 nucleotides read TGTGCCAGCAGTTTACAGGAGAATTCGTATGGCTACACCTTC. Its protein product is CASSLQENSYGYTF.

The rearrangement links TRBV30 to TRBJ2-5; TRBD2 is a possible D gene (5 bases). Germline CDR1 and CDR2: GTSNPN and SVGIG (reference sequence). The CDR3 spans 14 residues. V was cut by 1 base and J by 5 bases, with 14 bases left in between. The CDR3 region has the DNA TGTGCCTGGAGTGGCAACAGCGGCCGGGAGACCCAGTACTTC. It yields the protein CAWSGNSGRETQYF. Full variable domain (missing parts from reference TRBV30 and TRBJ2-5): SQTIHQWPATLVQPVGSPLSLECTVEGTSNPNLYWYRQAAGRGLQLLFYSVGIGQISSEVPQNLSASRPQDRQFILSSKKLLLSDSGFYLCAWSGNSGRETQYFGPGTRLLVL.

The chain joins TRBV6-2 or TRBV6-3 to TRBJ2-3, with TRBD2 matching 8 bases. With V trimmed by 1 base and J by 2 bases, 5 bases remained unmatched. The CDR3 is 16 residues long. CDR1 is MNHEY, CDR2 SVGEGT, per germline. The CDR3 sequence: CASSYWGSGDTDTQYF. The CDR3 nucleotides read TGTGCCAGCAGTTACTGGGGTAGCGGGGACACAGATACGCAGTATTTT.

This chain joins TRBV27 and TRBJ2-5; perhaps TRBD1 as D (6 bases). The V end lost 6 bases, the J end lost 1 base, and 12 bases lay between the germline ends. The CDR3 has 14 amino acids. Germline V gives CDR1 MNHEY, CDR2 SMNVEV (reference sequence). The CDR3, as DNA: TGTGCCAGCAGGAAAACAGGGAGCCAAGAGACCCAGTACTTC. Its translation: CASRKTGSQETQYF.

For the CDR3, the DNA is TGCGCCAGCAGCCAAGGACGGAGTCCCGCAGATACGCAGTATTTT. Protein sequence: CASSQGRSPADTQYF. The chain links TRBV4-1 to TRBJ2-3, with D hard to call. Per germline, CDR1 MGHRA and CDR2 YSYEKL. Trimming shortened V by 1 base and J by 4 bases, and 12 bases separated the two germline ends. CDR3 length: 15 amino acids.

The chain is built from TRBV29-1 and TRBJ1-1, with unresolved D. This CDR3 region has 13 residues. Looked up from germline, CDR1 is SQVTM and CDR2 is ANQGSEA. The V gene lost 3 bases and the J gene lost 2 bases, with 10 bases spanning the gap. This CDR3 is CSVDERTNTEAFF. The CDR3 DNA reads TGCAGCGTTGATGAACGGACTAACACTGAAGCTTTCTTT.

This clone was detected once. This chain links TRBV19 with TRBJ2-1; D possibly corresponds to TRBD2 (6 bases). The CDR3 has 14 amino acids. Germline V gives CDR1 LNHDA, CDR2 SQIVND (reference sequence). Trimming pared 8 bases from V and 8 bases from J, leaving 19 bases between. CDR3 in DNA: TGTGCCAGTGGCAAGCTGACTAGTTGGTATGAGCAGTTCTTC. Protein: CASGKLTSWYEQFF. The whole variable domain, filled in from reference TRBV19 and TRBJ2-1, reads DGGITQSPKYLFRKEGQNVTLSCEQNLNHDAMYWYRQDPGQGLRLIYYSQIVNDFQKGDIAEGYSVSREKKESFPLTVTSAQKNPTAFYLCASGKLTSWYEQFFGPGTRLTVL.

The chain joins TRBV28 to TRBJ1-1, with 7 bases aligning to TRBD1. Looked up from germline, CDR1 is MDHEN and CDR2 is SYDVKM. There are 13 residues in the CDR3. The V and J ends lost 4 bases and 8 bases, in that order; junction bases with no gene match: 7. The CDR3 DNA sequence: TGTGCCAGCAGTTCCCCCCAGGGGGGGGAAGCTTTCTTT. This translates into CASSSPQGGEAFF.

This clone is a singleton in its sample. The chain has TRBV19 and TRBJ1-5; possibly TRBD1 for D (6 bases). Germline loops: CDR1 LNHDA, CDR2 SQIVND (reference sequence). The CDR3 runs 17 residues. V shed 7 bases and J shed 6 bases, with 25 bases lying between them. The CDR3 loop reads CASTPGGAGGTGQPQHF. In DNA, the CDR3 is TGTGCCAGTACCCCGGGGGGGGCGGGAGGTACTGGTCAGCCCCAGCATTTT.

For this clone: A read error may account for a junction end that differs from germline. The rearrangement joins TRBV6-5 to TRBJ1-3; D gene uncertain. CDR3 length: 14 amino acids. Germline CDR1 MNHEY, CDR2 SVGAGI. CDR3: CASTYSSSGNTIYF. The CDR3 bases are TGTGCCAGCACTTACAGTTCCTCTGGAAACACCATATATTTT.

The chain employs TRBV5-4 and TRBJ1-2; D is unclear. This CDR3 comprises 14 residues. The germline V and J ends were trimmed by 2 bases and 2 bases, with 10 bases remaining between them. In germline, CDR1 is SGHNT, CDR2 YYREEE (reference sequence). DNA for the CDR3: TGTGCCAGCAGCTTTCCGGACCCAAACTATGGCTACACCTTC. Amino acids: CASSFPDPNYGYTF.

The chain employs TRBV5-6 and TRBJ2-7; D gene ambiguous. CDR3 length equals 14 residues. Germline loops: CDR1 SGHDT, CDR2 YYEEEE. The V and J ends lost 3 bases and 0 bases respectively, with 10 bases between them. CDR3 sequence: CASSSQWSSYEQYF. The CDR3 DNA is TGTGCCAGCAGCTCACAGTGGAGCTCCTACGAGCAGTACTTC.

The rearrangement uses TRBV19 and TRBJ1-5; D gene ambiguous. The V and J ends lost 8 bases and 1 base respectively, with 18 bases between them. The CDR3 spans 16 residues. Looked up from germline, CDR1 is LNHDA and CDR2 is SQIVND (reference sequence). CDR3 amino acids: CASGLGGAGSNQPQHF. The CDR3 bases are TGTGCCAGTGGTTTGGGAGGAGCGGGGAGCAATCAGCCCCAGCATTTT.

The V call is TRBV2, the J call TRBJ2-7; 8 nucleotides agree with TRBD1. The CDR3 has 13 residues. Germline V lookup: CDR1 SNHLY, CDR2 FYNNEI. Trimming cost V 3 bases and J 7 bases; bases outside gene matches: 5. DNA of the CDR3: TGTGCCAGCAGTGAGCAGGGGGCAGGTGAGCAGTACTTC. The encoded protein is CASSEQGAGEQYF.

The rearrangement joins TRBV9 to TRBJ1-1; 8 bases align to TRBD1. The CDR3 runs to 14 residues. V lost 3 bases to trimming and J lost 6 bases; unmatched junction nucleotides: 7. Germline CDR1 and CDR2: SGDLS and YYNGEE. Here the CDR3 reads CASSDGQGGPEAFF. DNA of the CDR3: TGTGCCAGCAGCGACGGACAGGGCGGACCTGAAGCTTTCTTT.

The CDR3 protein is CSARIDYEQYF. In DNA, the CDR3 is TGCAGTGCTAGAATTGACTACGAGCAGTACTTC. The chain links TRBV20-1 to TRBJ2-7, with D unclear. The V gene's germline CDR1 is DFQATT and CDR2 SNEGSKA (reference sequence). The V end was cut by 2 bases, the J end by 3 bases, with 5 bases between. The CDR3 runs 11 residues.